Each of the 24 T cell receptor beta chains below was sequenced from the same sample in a study of blood T cell repertoires in COVID-19. Sequencing used immunoSEQ multiplex PCR; TCRdb keeps in-frame clones, though not all of them. The table records roughly 81,000 clones, roughly 90% of them present only once. The sequenced material came from peripheral blood. Every receptor here comes from a man between 65 and 79 years old with active or convalescent COVID-19.

The V call is TRBV7-9, the J call TRBJ1-1; TRBD1 matches 7 bases. The CDR3 contains 15 residues. V shed 6 bases and J 6 bases; nucleotides not matched to a gene: 13. Germline V gene data show CDR1 as SEHNR and CDR2 as FQNEAQ (reference sequence). The DNA of the CDR3 is TGTGCCAGCAGTGTACTTGGACAGGTAGGGGCTGAAGCTTTCTTT. This encodes CASSVLGQVGAEAFF.

This clone showed up just a few times. The rearrangement uses TRBV7-9 and TRBJ1-1; D is undetermined. The CDR3 is 13 residues long. Germline V gene lookup returns CDR1 SEHNR and CDR2 FQNEAQ (reference sequence). Trimming removed 2 bases at V and 1 base at J, with 5 bases between. CDR3 sequence: CASSLTSNTEAFF. Here the CDR3 DNA reads TGTGCCAGCAGCTTAACTTCGAACACTGAAGCTTTCTTT. Drawing the rest from reference TRBV7-9 and TRBJ1-1, the complete variable domain is DTGVSQNPRHKITKRGQNVTFRCDPISEHNRLYWYRQTLGQGPEFLTYFQNEAQLEKSRLLSDRFSAERPKGSFSTLEIQRTEQGDSAMYLCASSLTSNTEAFFGQGTRLTVV.

V is TRBV20-1 and J is TRBJ2-5; D is ambiguous. This CDR3 has 15 residues. Trimming took 3 bases from V and 1 from J, leaving 15 bases between them. Per the germline V gene, CDR1 is DFQATT and CDR2 is SNEGSKA (reference sequence). CDR3 DNA sequence: TGCAGTGCTAGTCGGAGCAGCTCCTCCCAAGAGACCCAGTACTTC. It specifies CSASRSSSSQETQYF.

The rearrangement joins TRBV6-5 to TRBJ1-6; 9 bases fit TRBD1. There are 14 residues in the CDR3. V lost 6 bases to trimming and J lost 10 bases; unmatched junction nucleotides: 7. Germline CDR1 and CDR2: MNHEY and SVGAGI. CDR3 bases: TGTGCCAGCAGCCCCAGGGACAGGGAGTCACCCCTCCACTTT. Amino acid sequence: CASSPRDRESPLHF.

The J gene is TRBJ1-2, the V gene TRBV29-1, with TRBD1 matching over 8 bases. Germline trimming cut 5 bases from V and 2 bases from J; bases unmatched to any gene: 4. Germline V gene lookup returns CDR1 SQVTM and CDR2 ANQGSEA. CDR3 length: 13 amino acids. The CDR3 here is CSVTGGTNYGYTF. The CDR3 nucleotides read TGCAGCGTTACAGGGGGAACCAACTATGGCTACACCTTC.

The J gene is TRBJ2-1, the V gene TRBV4-3; 8 positions match TRBD1. This CDR3 region has 13 residues. Germline trimming cut 5 bases from V and 7 bases from J; bases unmatched to any gene: 4. Germline V gives CDR1 LGHNA, CDR2 YSLEER. CDR3 region: CASSSWTGNEQFF. In DNA, the CDR3 is TGCGCCAGCAGCTCCTGGACAGGGAATGAGCAGTTCTTC.

The chain links TRBV5-4 to TRBJ1-1; the match to TRBD1 covers 8 bases. Per the germline V gene, CDR1 is SGHNT and CDR2 is YYREEE (reference sequence). The J segment lost 1 base and the V segment lost 2 bases, leaving 10 bases of the junction unmatched. The length of the CDR3 is 17 residues. The CDR3 spells CASSLGTGGRWNTEAFF. Written as DNA, the CDR3 is TGTGCCAGCAGCTTAGGCACAGGGGGGCGGTGGAACACTGAAGCTTTCTTT.

This clone was detected only a few times. V is TRBV5-1 and J is TRBJ1-6; 9 positions match TRBD1. Looked up from germline, CDR1 is SGHRS and CDR2 is YFSETQ. This CDR3 has 14 residues. Trimming removed 5 bases from V and 7 bases from J; junction bases left unmatched: 4. The CDR3 loop reads CASSPDRGNSPLHF. As DNA, the CDR3 is TGCGCCAGCAGTCCGGACAGGGGCAATTCACCCCTCCACTTT.

V usage is TRBV4-3 and J usage is TRBJ2-3, with TRBD2 matching over 12 bases. The length of the CDR3 is 19 residues. Germline V gene sequence: CDR1 LGHNA, CDR2 YSLEER. V lost 4 bases to trimming and J lost 4 bases; unmatched junction nucleotides: 15. CDR3 in amino acids: CASSLQGPTSGGFSDTQYF. Written as DNA, the CDR3 is TGCGCCAGCAGCCTCCAAGGGCCGACTAGCGGGGGATTTTCAGATACGCAGTATTTT.

This chain connects TRBV2 to TRBJ1-6; 7 positions agree with TRBD1. The CDR3 consists of 16 residues. Germline V gives CDR1 SNHLY, CDR2 FYNNEI. Trimming at V came to 4 bases and at J to 0 bases, leaving 3 bases not matched to a gene. The CDR3 here is CASSGQGSSYNSPLHF. CDR3 DNA: TGTGCCAGCAGTGGACAGGGAAGCTCCTATAATTCACCCCTCCACTTT.

This sequence joins TRBV7-2 and TRBJ2-5, with 8 bases identical to TRBD2. After removal of 7 bases from V and 3 bases from J, the junction contained 10 bases not matched to a gene. CDR3 size: 15 residues. Per the germline V gene, CDR1 is SGHTA and CDR2 is FQGNSA. CDR3: CASTAGTRFKETQYF. Written as DNA, the CDR3 is TGTGCCAGCACCGCCGGGACTAGGTTTAAAGAGACCCAGTACTTC.

The chain joins TRBV5-4 to TRBJ2-1, with 7 bases aligning to TRBD1. This CDR3 has 14 residues. Trimming cost V 4 bases and J 8 bases; bases outside gene matches: 9. The germline CDR1 and CDR2 sequences are SGHNT and YYREEE (reference sequence). CDR3 sequence reads: CASSPGQSWDEQFF. CDR3 DNA sequence: TGTGCCAGCAGCCCGGGACAGTCATGGGATGAGCAGTTCTTC. The whole variable domain, remainder taken from reference TRBV5-4 and TRBJ2-1, is ETGVTQSPTHLIKTRGQQVTLRCSSQSGHNTVSWYQQALGQGPQFIFQYYREEENGRGNFPPRFSGLQFPNYSSELNVNALELDDSALYLCASSPGQSWDEQFFGPGTRLTVL.

The chain links TRBV19 to TRBJ2-1, with a possible D match to TRBD1 (5 bases). The CDR3 sequence is 14 residues long. Germline CDR1 is LNHDA and CDR2 is SQIVND (reference sequence). V lost 5 bases and J lost 4, with 12 bases in between. CDR3 loop: CASSPRDRYNEQFF. In DNA form, the CDR3 reads TGTGCCAGTAGTCCGCGCGACAGATACAATGAGCAGTTCTTC.

In its sample, this clone was seen once. The J gene is TRBJ2-1, the V gene TRBV13; the match to TRBD2 covers 9 bases. There are 15 residues in the CDR3. Unmatched junction bases numbered 0, after V lost 0 bases and J lost 3 bases. Germline loops: CDR1 PRHDT, CDR2 FYEKMQ (reference sequence). This CDR3 reads CASSLGSGSYNEQFF. DNA for the CDR3: TGTGCCAGCAGCTTAGGTAGCGGGAGCTACAATGAGCAGTTCTTC.

The chain employs TRBV29-1 and TRBJ2-7; the match to TRBD1 covers 7 bases. With V trimmed by 3 bases and J by 1 base, 15 bases remained unmatched. This CDR3 has 17 residues. Germline V CDR1 and CDR2: SQVTM, ANQGSEA. CDR3 amino acids: CSVERIRGTASSYEQYF. DNA of the CDR3: TGCAGCGTTGAGAGGATTAGGGGGACAGCCTCGTCCTACGAGCAGTACTTC.

The V gene is TRBV4-3, the J gene TRBJ2-5; a weak D match, TRBD2 (5 bases). V lost 2 bases and J lost 1, with 11 bases in between. Germline CDR1 LGHNA, CDR2 YSLEER. The CDR3 is 15 residues long. CDR3 coding DNA: TGCGCCAGCAGCCAATCCATAGCGATCCAAGAGACCCAGTACTTC. This translates into CASSQSIAIQETQYF.

The V gene is TRBV28, the J gene TRBJ2-7; tentatively, D is TRBD2 (5 bases). Trimming removed 3 bases from V and 1 base from J, with 10 bases in between. Germline lookup yields CDR1 MDHEN and CDR2 SYDVKM. The CDR3 length is 14 residues. The CDR3 spells CASSFSGSSYEQYF. The CDR3 DNA follows: TGTGCCAGCAGTTTCAGCGGTTCATCCTACGAGCAGTACTTC.

The rearrangement links TRBV3-1 (or the pseudogene TRBV3-2) to TRBJ2-7, with D maybe TRBD1 (5 bases). CDR1 and CDR2 from the germline V gene are LGHDT and YNNKEL (reference sequence). V lost 1 base to trimming and J lost 2 bases, with 6 bases between them. This CDR3 has 13 amino acids. In nucleotides, the CDR3 is TGTGCCAGCAGCCAAGTGACAGCCTACGAGCAGTACTTC. Protein: CASSQVTAYEQYF.

The chain uses TRBV7-2 and TRBJ2-5, with 7 bases lining up with TRBD2. CDR3 size: 16 residues. Germline CDR1 reads SGHTA; CDR2 reads FQGNSA. The V gene end was trimmed by 1 base and the J gene end by 2 bases; junction bases not matched to a gene: 7. As DNA, the CDR3 is TGTGCCAGCAGCTTAGAGGGTAGCGGGTTACAAGAGACCCAGTACTTC. It yields the protein CASSLEGSGLQETQYF.

This clone was counted a few times. The chain is built from TRBV9 and TRBJ2-1; a possible D gene is TRBD1 (7 bases). Trimming took 4 bases from V and 6 from J, leaving 17 bases between them. CDR1 and CDR2 (germline): SGDLS, YYNGEE. CDR3 length equals 15 residues. The chain's CDR3 is CASSWKGAGGNEQFF. CDR3 DNA sequence: TGTGCCAGCAGCTGGAAGGGGGCCGGGGGCAATGAGCAGTTCTTC.

The chain uses TRBV5-5 and TRBJ1-5, with D perhaps matching TRBD1 (6 bases). Deletions cut 4 bases from V and 2 bases from J, with 13 bases between. This CDR3 contains 15 residues. Germline CDR1 is SGHKS and CDR2 is YYEKEE (reference sequence). CDR3 sequence: CASSSVGGGNQPQHF. CDR3 bases: TGTGCCAGCAGCAGCGTTGGGGGCGGCAATCAGCCCCAGCATTTT.

The sample holds one count of this clone. The chain uses TRBV7-8 and TRBJ1-2, with a weak D call TRBD1 (6 bases). The V end was cut by 5 bases, the J end by 2 bases, with 18 bases between. The CDR3 runs 16 residues. The germline CDR1 and CDR2 sequences are SGHVS and FQNEAQ. The CDR3 coding sequence is TGTGCCAGCAGCCCTCCCCCCAGGGGAGAAAACTATGGCTACACCTTC. This encodes CASSPPPRGENYGYTF. The full variable domain, its missing parts supplied by reference TRBV7-8 and TRBJ1-2, is GAGVSQSPRYKVAKRGQDVALRCDPISGHVSLFWYQQALGQGPEFLTYFQNEAQLDKSGLPSDRFFAERPEGSVSTLKIQRTQQEDSAVYLCASSPPPRGENYGYTFGSGTRLTVV.

The rearrangement uses TRBV7-2 and TRBJ2-1, with 8 bases matching TRBD2. This CDR3 has 16 residues. Trimming took 3 bases from V and 6 from J; bases not matched to a gene: 10. CDR1 and CDR2 from the germline V gene are SGHTA and FQGNSA. DNA of the CDR3: TGTGCCAGCAGCTTCCCAGGGCTGAGCGGGGGCAATGAGCAGTTCTTC. This encodes CASSFPGLSGGNEQFF.

This chain links TRBV6-5 with TRBJ1-3; possible D gene TRBD1, 5 bases. The germline V gene has CDR1 MNHEY and CDR2 SVGAGI. The CDR3 sequence is 15 residues long. The V and J ends lost 0 bases and 6 bases respectively, with 12 bases between them. The CDR3 region is CASSYSGGTLNTIYF. In nucleotides, the CDR3 is TGTGCCAGCAGTTACTCGGGGGGGACTCTAAACACCATATATTTT.